The T cell receptor beta chain under discussion was sequenced for a study of T cell responses to AZD1222 COVID-19 vaccine. General study findings and limits: Only six people who got AZD1222 tested seropositive at baseline.

To note about this clone: Its antigen is currently unknown.

The assay was immunoSEQ multiplex PCR, and TCRdb's table has in-frame clones only and misses some. The table lists 150,000 or so clones, with 2.2% in the top ten. Sequences were obtained from peripheral blood. The clonotype originates from an adult in good health.

The CDR3, as DNA: TGTGCCAGCAGCCCCCGAGGGGGGCCTCCTCGGGAGACCCAGTACTTC. Translated, it gives CASSPRGGPPRETQYF. The chain joins TRBV9 to TRBJ2-5; D is perhaps TRBD1 or TRBD2 (6 bases each). Between the trimmed V and J ends, which lost 4 bases and 5 bases, there was a span of 21 bases. CDR1 is SGDLS, CDR2 YYNGEE, per germline. This CDR3 is 16 amino acids long.